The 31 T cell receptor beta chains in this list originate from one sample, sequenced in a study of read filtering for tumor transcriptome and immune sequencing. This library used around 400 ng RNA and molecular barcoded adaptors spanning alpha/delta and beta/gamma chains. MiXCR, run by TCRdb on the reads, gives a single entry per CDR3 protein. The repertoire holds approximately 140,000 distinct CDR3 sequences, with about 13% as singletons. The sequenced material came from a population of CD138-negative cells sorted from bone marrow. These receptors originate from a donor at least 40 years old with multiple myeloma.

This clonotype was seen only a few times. CDR3 sequence: CSAFSALGANYEQYF. The CDR3 DNA is TGCAGTGCATTTTCAGCGTTAGGGGCTAACTACGAGCAGTACTTC. The J gene is TRBJ2-7, the V gene TRBV20-1, with D perhaps TRBD1 (5 bases). Germline V lookup: CDR1 DFQATT, CDR2 SNEGSKA (reference sequence). The length of the CDR3 is 15 residues. V was trimmed by 6 bases and J by 3 bases, leaving 21 bases between them.

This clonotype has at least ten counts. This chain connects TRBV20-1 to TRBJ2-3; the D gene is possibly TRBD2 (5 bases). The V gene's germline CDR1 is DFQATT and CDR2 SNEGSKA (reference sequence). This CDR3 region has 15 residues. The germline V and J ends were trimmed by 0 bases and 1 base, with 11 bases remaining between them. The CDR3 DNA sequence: TGCAGTGCTAGAGATGCGAAGGAGGGCACAGATACGCAGTATTTT. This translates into CSARDAKEGTDTQYF.

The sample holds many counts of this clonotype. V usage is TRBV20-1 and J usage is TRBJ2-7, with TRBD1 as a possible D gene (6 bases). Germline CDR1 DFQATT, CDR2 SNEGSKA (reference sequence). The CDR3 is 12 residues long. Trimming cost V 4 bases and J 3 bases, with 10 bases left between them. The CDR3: CSAIGTLYEQYF. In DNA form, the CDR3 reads TGCAGTGCTATAGGGACACTCTACGAGCAGTACTTC.

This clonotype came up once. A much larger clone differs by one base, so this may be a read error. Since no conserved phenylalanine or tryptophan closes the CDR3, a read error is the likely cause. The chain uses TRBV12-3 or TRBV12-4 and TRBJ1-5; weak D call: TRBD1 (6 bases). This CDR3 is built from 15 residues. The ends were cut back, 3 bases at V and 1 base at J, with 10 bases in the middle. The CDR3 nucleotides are TGTGCCAGCAGTTTTGGGGGGCTGAGCAATCAGCCCCAGCATCTT. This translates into CASSFGGLSNQPQHL.

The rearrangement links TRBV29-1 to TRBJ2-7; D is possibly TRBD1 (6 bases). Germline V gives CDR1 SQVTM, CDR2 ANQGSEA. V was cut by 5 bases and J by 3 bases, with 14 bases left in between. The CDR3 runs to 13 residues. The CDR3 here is CSVTGPGVYEQYF. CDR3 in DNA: TGCAGCGTTACTGGCCCAGGGGTCTACGAGCAGTACTTC.

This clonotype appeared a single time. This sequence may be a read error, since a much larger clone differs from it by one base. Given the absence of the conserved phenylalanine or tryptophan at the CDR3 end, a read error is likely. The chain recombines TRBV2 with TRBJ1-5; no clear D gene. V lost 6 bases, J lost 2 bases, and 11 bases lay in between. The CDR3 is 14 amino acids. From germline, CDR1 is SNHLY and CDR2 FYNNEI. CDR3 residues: CASSPYGGNQPQHS. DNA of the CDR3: TGTGCCAGCAGCCCCTACGGGGGCAATCAGCCCCAGCATTCT.

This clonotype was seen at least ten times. CDR3 DNA sequence: TGTGCCACCAGTGATCCGGCGGGGGCAGCCACCGGGGAGCTGTTTTTT. It specifies CATSDPAGAATGELFF. The chain employs TRBV24-1 and TRBJ2-2; D perhaps matches TRBD2 (7 bases). V was trimmed by 3 bases and J by 4 bases, leaving 14 bases between them. CDR1 is KGHDR and CDR2 is SFDVKD in the germline V gene. This CDR3 has 16 residues.

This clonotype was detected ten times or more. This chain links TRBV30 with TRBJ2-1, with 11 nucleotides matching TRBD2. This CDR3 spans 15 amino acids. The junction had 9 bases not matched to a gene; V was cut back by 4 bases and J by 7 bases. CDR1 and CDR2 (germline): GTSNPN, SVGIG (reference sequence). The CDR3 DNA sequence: TGTGCCTGGACATCGGGACTAGCGGTAGGAAATGAGCAGTTCTTC. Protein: CAWTSGLAVGNEQFF.

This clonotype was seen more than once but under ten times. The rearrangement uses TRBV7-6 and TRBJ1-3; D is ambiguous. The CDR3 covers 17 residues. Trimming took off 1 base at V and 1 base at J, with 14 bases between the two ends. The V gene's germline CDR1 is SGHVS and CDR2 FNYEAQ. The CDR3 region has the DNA TGTGCCAGCAGCTTAGAGCGTAGGAGATCGTCTGGAAACACCATATATTTT. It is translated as CASSLERRRSSGNTIYF. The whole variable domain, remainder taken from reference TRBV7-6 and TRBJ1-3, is GAGVSQSPRYKVTKRGQDVALRCDPISGHVSLYWYRQALGQGPEFLTYFNYEAQQDKSGLPNDRFSAERPEGSISTLTIQRTEQRDSAMYRCASSLERRRSSGNTIYFGEGSWLTVV.

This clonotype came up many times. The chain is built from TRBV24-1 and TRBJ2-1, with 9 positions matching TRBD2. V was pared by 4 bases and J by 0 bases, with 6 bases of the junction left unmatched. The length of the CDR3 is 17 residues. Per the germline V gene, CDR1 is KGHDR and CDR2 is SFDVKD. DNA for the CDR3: TGTGCCACCAGTGACGCGACTAGCGGCGACTCCTACAATGAGCAGTTCTTC. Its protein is CATSDATSGDSYNEQFF.

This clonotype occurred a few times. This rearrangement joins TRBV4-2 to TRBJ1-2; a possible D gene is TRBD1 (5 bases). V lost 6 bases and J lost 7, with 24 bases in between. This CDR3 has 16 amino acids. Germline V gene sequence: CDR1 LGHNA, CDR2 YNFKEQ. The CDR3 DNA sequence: TGTGCCAGCAGTTATCGACAATCCGGGGACGGGTTTGGCTACACCTTC. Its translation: CASSYRQSGDGFGYTF.

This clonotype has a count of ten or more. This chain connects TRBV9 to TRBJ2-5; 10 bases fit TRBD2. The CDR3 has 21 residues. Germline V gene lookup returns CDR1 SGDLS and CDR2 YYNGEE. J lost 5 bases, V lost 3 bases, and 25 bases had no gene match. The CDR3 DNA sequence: TGTGCCAGCAGCGCTTTTTCGAGCGGGAGGGGATTCGGGACCCCGGGGGAGACCCAGTACTTC. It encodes CASSAFSSGRGFGTPGETQYF.

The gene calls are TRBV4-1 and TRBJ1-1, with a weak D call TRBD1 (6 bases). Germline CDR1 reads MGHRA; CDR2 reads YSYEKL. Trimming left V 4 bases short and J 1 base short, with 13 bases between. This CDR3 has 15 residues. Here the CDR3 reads CASSLATGTNTEAFF. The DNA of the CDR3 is TGCGCCAGCAGCCTTGCTACAGGGACGAACACTGAAGCTTTCTTT.

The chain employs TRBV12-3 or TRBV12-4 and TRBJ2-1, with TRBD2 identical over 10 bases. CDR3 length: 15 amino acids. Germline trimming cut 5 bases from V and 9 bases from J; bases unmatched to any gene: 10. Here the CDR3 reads CASSLIGTSVIEQFF. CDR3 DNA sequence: TGTGCCAGCAGTCTAATCGGGACTAGCGTAATTGAGCAGTTCTTC.

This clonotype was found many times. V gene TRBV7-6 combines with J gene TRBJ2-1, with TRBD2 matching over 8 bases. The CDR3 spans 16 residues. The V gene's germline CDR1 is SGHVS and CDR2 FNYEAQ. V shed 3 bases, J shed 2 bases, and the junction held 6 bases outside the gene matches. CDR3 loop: CASSLTLAGTYNEQFF. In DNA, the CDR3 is TGTGCCAGCAGCTTGACCTTAGCGGGAACCTACAATGAGCAGTTCTTC.

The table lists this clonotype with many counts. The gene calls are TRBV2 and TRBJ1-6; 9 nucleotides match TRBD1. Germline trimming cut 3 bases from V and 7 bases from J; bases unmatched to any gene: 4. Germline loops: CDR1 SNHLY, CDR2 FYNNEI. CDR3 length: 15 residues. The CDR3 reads CASSEDRGRNSPLHF. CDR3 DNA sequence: TGTGCCAGCAGTGAGGACAGGGGCAGGAATTCACCCCTCCACTTT.

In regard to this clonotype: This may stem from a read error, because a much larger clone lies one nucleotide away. This CDR3 reads CASTNDGDAQYF. The CDR3 region has the DNA TGTGCCAGCACTAACGACGGCGATGCGCAGTATTTT. The chain uses TRBV6-2 or TRBV6-3 and TRBJ2-3, with D hard to call. This CDR3 is built from 12 residues. Germline lookup yields CDR1 MNHEY and CDR2 SVGEGT. Trimming shortened V by 7 bases and J by 10 bases, and 15 bases separated the two germline ends.

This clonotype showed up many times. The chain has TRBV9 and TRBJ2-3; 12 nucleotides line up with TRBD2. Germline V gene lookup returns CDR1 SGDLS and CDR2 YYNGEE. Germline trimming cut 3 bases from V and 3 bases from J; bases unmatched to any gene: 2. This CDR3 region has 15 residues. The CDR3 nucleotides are TGTGCCAGCAGCGAGGGGACTAGCGGGACAGATACGCAGTATTTT. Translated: CASSEGTSGTDTQYF.

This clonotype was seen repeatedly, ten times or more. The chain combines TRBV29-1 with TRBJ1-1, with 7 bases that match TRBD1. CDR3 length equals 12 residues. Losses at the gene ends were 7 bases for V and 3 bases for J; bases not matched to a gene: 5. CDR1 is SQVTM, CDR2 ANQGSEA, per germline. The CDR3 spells CSANTGDTEAFF. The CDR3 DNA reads TGCAGCGCCAATACAGGGGACACTGAAGCTTTCTTT.

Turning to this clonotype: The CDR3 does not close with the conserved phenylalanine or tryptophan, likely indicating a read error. The CDR3 loop reads CASNDALGSGEQYC. Written as DNA, the CDR3 is TGTGCCAGCAATGACGCACTTGGCTCTGGCGAGCAGTACTGC. This chain connects TRBV6-2 or TRBV6-3 to TRBJ2-7; D unresolved. Per germline, CDR1 MNHEY and CDR2 SVGEGT. This CDR3 is built from 14 residues. Trimming stripped 7 bases from V and 6 bases from J, with 19 bases between.

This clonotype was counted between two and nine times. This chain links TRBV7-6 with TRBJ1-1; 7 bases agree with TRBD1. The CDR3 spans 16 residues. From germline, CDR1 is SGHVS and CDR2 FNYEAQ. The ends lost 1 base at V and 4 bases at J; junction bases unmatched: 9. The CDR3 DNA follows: TGTGCCAGCAGCTTAGATGAGGGGGCAGTAATCACTGAAGCTTTCTTT. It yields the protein CASSLDEGAVITEAFF.

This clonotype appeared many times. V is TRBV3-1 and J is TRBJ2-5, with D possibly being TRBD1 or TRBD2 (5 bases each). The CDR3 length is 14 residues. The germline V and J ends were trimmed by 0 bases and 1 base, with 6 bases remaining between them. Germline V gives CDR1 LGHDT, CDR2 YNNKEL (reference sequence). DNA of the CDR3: TGTGCCAGCAGCCAAGATGGGGGCCAAGAGACCCAGTACTTC. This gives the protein CASSQDGGQETQYF.

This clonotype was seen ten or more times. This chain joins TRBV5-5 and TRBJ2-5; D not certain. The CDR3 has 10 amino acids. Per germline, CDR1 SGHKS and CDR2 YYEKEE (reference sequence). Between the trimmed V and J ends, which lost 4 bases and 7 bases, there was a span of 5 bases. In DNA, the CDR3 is TGTGCCAGCAGCGGATCGACCCAGTACTTC. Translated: CASSGSTQYF. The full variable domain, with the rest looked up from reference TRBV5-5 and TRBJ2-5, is DAGVTQSPTHLIKTRGQQVTLRCSPISGHKSVSWYQQVLGQGPQFIFQYYEKEERGRGNFPDRFSARQFPNYSSELNVNALLLGDSALYLCASSGSTQYFGPGTRLLVL.

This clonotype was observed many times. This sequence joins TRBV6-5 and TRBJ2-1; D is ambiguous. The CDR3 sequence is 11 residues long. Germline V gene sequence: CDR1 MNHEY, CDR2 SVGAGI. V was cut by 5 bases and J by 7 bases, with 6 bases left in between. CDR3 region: CASSALNEQFF. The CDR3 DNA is TGTGCCAGCAGTGCCTTGAATGAGCAGTTCTTC.

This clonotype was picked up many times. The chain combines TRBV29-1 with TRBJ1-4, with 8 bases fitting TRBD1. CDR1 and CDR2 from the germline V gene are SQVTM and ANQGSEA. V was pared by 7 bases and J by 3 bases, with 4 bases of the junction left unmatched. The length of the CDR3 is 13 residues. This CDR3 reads CSARTGSNEKLFF. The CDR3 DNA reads TGCAGCGCCCGGACAGGGTCTAATGAAAAACTGTTTTTT.

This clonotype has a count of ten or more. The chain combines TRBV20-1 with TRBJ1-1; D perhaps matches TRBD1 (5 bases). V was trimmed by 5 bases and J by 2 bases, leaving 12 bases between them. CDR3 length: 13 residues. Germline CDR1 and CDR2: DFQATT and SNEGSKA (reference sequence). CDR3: CSALRQRNTEAFF. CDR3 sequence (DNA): TGCAGTGCTCTGAGACAGCGAAACACTGAAGCTTTCTTT.

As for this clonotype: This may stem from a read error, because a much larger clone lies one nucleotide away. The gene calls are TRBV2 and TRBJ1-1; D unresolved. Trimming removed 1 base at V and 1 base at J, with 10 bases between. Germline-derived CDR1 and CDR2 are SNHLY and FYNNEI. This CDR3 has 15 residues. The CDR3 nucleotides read TGTGCCAGCAGTGAAGACGCCCGGTCGAACACTGAAGCTTTCTTT. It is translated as CASSEDARSNTEAFF.

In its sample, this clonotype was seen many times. This chain's CDR3 is CASISGTQQFF. The CDR3 bases are TGTGCCAGCATTTCGGGGACTCAGCAGTTCTTC. The gene calls are TRBV7-9 and TRBJ2-1; a possible D gene is TRBD2 (6 bases). The V end was cut by 7 bases, the J end by 11 bases, with 12 bases between. Germline V gene data show CDR1 as SEHNR and CDR2 as FQNEAQ (reference sequence). CDR3 length: 11 residues.

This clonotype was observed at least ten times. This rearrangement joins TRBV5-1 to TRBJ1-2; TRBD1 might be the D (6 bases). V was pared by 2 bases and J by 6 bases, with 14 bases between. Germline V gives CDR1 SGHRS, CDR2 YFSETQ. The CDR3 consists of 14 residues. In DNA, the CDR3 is TGCGCCAGCAGCTTTGGACAGCCGTCTGATGGCTACACCTTC. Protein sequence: CASSFGQPSDGYTF. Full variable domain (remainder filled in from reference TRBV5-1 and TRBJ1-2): KAGVTQTPRYLIKTRGQQVTLSCSPISGHRSVSWYQQTPGQGLQFLFEYFSETQRNKGNFPGRFSGRQFSNSRSEMNVSTLELGDSALYLCASSFGQPSDGYTFGSGTRLTVV.

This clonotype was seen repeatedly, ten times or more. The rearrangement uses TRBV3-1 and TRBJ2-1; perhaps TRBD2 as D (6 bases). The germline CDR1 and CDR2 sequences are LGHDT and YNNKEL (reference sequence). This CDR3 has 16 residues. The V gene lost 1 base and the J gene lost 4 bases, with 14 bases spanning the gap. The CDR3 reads CASSQARDWTYNEQFF. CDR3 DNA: TGTGCCAGCAGCCAAGCCCGGGACTGGACTTACAATGAGCAGTTCTTC.

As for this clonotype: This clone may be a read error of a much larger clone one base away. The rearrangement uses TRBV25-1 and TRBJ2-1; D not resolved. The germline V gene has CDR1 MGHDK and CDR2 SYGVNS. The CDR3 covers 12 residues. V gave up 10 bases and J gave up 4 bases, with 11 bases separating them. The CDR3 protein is CATAKLYNEQFF. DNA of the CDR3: TGTGCCACAGCAAAGTTATACAATGAGCAGTTCTTC.